The 4 T cell receptor beta chains listed next were all sequenced from one sample in a study of CD8+CD57+ T cells in acquired aplastic anemia. Selection for sequencing was limited to patients who had shown CD8+CD57+ cell expansion by flow cytometry. Profiling of TCR beta VDJ combinations and CDR3 sequences used genomic DNA as template. TCRdb fed the reads into MiXCR, producing one record per CDR3 protein. The data contain around 200,000 distinct CDR3 sequences, roughly 53% of them seen just once; the ten biggest clones take up about 20%. Sequencing was carried out using sorted CD4+, CD8+, or CD8+CD57+ T cells (not recorded which) from PBMCs. The origin of the receptors is a human donor with aplastic anemia.

V usage is TRBV15 and J usage is TRBJ1-1, with no clear D. Trimming cost V 0 bases and J 1 base, with 9 bases left between them. This CDR3 spans 15 amino acids. The germline V gene encodes CDR1 LNHNV and CDR2 YYDKDF (reference sequence). CDR3 sequence reads: CATSRDRTKNTEAFF. The CDR3 nucleotides read TGTGCCACCAGCAGAGACAGGACCAAGAACACTGAAGCTTTCTTT.

The chain links TRBV20-1 to TRBJ2-7; TRBD1 might be the D (5 bases). V lost 7 bases, J lost 6 bases, and 22 bases lay in between. The V gene's germline CDR1 is DFQATT and CDR2 SNEGSKA (reference sequence). The CDR3 totals 14 residues. The DNA of the CDR3 is TGCAGTGACCCGGGCCAGGGATGGGTGACCGAGCAGTACTTC. Its translation is CSDPGQGWVTEQYF.

This clonotype was seen many times. This chain uses TRBV5-1 with TRBJ2-5; 8 bases align to TRBD1. Trimming cost V 0 bases and J 2 bases; bases outside gene matches: 6. CDR1 SGHRS and CDR2 YFSETQ come from the germline V gene. The CDR3 loop spans 16 amino acids. The CDR3 DNA sequence: TGCGCCAGCAGCTTGGCGGGCGGGACAGGACAAGAGACCCAGTACTTC. Translation: CASSLAGGTGQETQYF.

The rearrangement joins TRBV24-1 to TRBJ2-1; 7 positions match TRBD1. J gave up 6 bases and V 8 bases, and 6 bases lay outside the gene matches. Germline V gene lookup returns CDR1 KGHDR and CDR2 SFDVKD. This CDR3 has 13 residues. The CDR3 DNA sequence: TGTGCCACCACAGGGACAGTCGGCAATGAGCAGTTCTTC. It codes for CATTGTVGNEQFF.